This is a list of T cell receptor beta chains from one sample in a study of blood T cells in healthy people across ages. TCRdb redid the calling of the 5' RACE reads with MiXCR, one entry per CDR3 protein. The sample lists fewer than 950,000 distinct CDR3 sequences; approximately 55% were seen once. Sequencing was carried out using blood. These receptors all stem from a man aged 80 or over in good health. Both conserved end residues are part of each CDR3. The order of the fields is D gene, V gene, clone size, J gene, CDR3 DNA, CDR3 protein. The D gene is left open where the match is weak. Only part of the rows carry a size: once, few, many, or a class if the clone is expanded.

TRBD1	TRBV7-2	NA	TRBJ2-7	TGTGCCAGCAGCTTAGAATTACCCAGGGGGCCCACCTCCTACGAGCAGTACTTC	CASSLELPRGPTSYEQYF
TRBD2	TRBV5-1	NA	TRBJ2-5	TGCGCCAGCAGCTCGGGACTAGCGGGAGAAGTCCGTTTGGAGCAGTACTTC	CASSSGLAGEVRLEQYF
NA	TRBV7-9	NA	TRBJ2-7	TGTGCCAGCAGCGCCTGGGGGCAGCCTTACGAGCAGTACTTC	CASSAWGQPYEQYF
NA	TRBV15	NA	TRBJ2-7	TGTGCCACCAGCAGAGACGGACAAACAGCGTCCGAGCAGTACTTC	CATSRDGQTASEQYF
TRBD2	TRBV4-2	few	TRBJ2-7	TGTGCCAGCAGCGCGGGACTAGCCCCCGACGAGCAGTACTTC	CASSAGLAPDEQYF
NA	TRBV7-9	few	TRBJ2-3	TGTGCCAGCAGCTACCCTAGCACAGATACGCAGTATTTT	CASSYPSTDTQYF
NA	TRBV20-1	few	TRBJ2-3	TGCAGTGCTAAACTTCCGCCAGATACGCAGTATTTT	CSAKLPPDTQYF
TRBD2	TRBV5-6	NA	TRBJ2-1	TGTGCCAGCAGCTGGACTAGCGGCCCCTACAATGAGCAGTTCTTC	CASSWTSGPYNEQFF
TRBD2	TRBV12-3/TRBV12-4	NA	TRBJ2-1	TGTGCCACCCTACTAGCGGGAGGGCCTAATGAGCAGTTCTTC	CATLLAGGPNEQFF
NA	TRBV20-1	few	TRBJ2-5	TGCAGTGCTAGAGTTCTCCCTGGGACCCAGTACTTC	CSARVLPGTQYF
NA	TRBV6-6	NA	TRBJ2-7	TGTGCCAGCAGTCCGGGCGGCTTTCCCTCCTACGAGCAGTACTTC	CASSPGGFPSYEQYF
NA	TRBV20-1	NA	TRBJ2-1	TGCAGTGCTAGAGATACGCCGGCCTCCTACAATGAGCAGTTCTTC	CSARDTPASYNEQFF
TRBD1	TRBV6-5	once	TRBJ1-6	TGTGCCAGCAGTGTACAGGGGGCGGCGAATAATTCACCCCTCCACTTT	CASSVQGAANNSPLHF
NA	TRBV15	NA	TRBJ2-1	TGTGCCACCAGCAGAGATCCCAGTTGTGCTAAGTTCTTC	CATSRDPSCAKFF
NA	TRBV10-3	NA	TRBJ1-2	TGTGCCATCACCGGGGGCGAGGGTGGCTACACCTTC	CAITGGEGGYTF
NA	TRBV27	NA	TRBJ1-2	TGTGCCAGCGGCTATGGACGGGCCCGTTTGGCGGGCTACACCTTC	CASGYGRARLAGYTF
TRBD2	TRBV27	few	TRBJ2-5	TGTGCCAGCCACCCGGCGGGAGGGGAGACCCAGTACTTC	CASHPAGGETQYF
TRBD2	TRBV7-6	few	TRBJ2-7	TGTGCCAGCAGCTTAGCGGAAACTAGCGGGAGCTACGAGCAGTACTTC	CASSLAETSGSYEQYF
NA	TRBV9	few	TRBJ2-7	TGTGCCAGCAGCGTTGATTGGCTCGGAGGTGAATACGAGCAGTACTTC	CASSVDWLGGEYEQYF
NA	TRBV12-3/TRBV12-4	NA	TRBJ2-2	TGTGCCAGCAGTTTATTTATTTCCGGGGAGCTGTTTTTT	CASSLFISGELFF
TRBD2	TRBV6-1	NA	TRBJ2-1	TGTGCCAGCACCAGGACTAGCGGGAGGGCCCACTCCTACAATGAGCAGTTCTTC	CASTRTSGRAHSYNEQFF
NA	TRBV7-2	NA	TRBJ2-7	TGTGCCAGCAGCTTAGGGTACTTGGAGTCCCAGTACTTC	CASSLGYLESQYF
NA	TRBV28	NA	TRBJ1-6	TGTGCCAGCAGTCTATATAGTAATAATTCACCCCTCCACTTT	CASSLYSNNSPLHF